These 16 T cell receptor beta chains originate from one sample sequenced in a study of beta chain features in type 1 diabetes. Since all of the isolated RNA was reverse transcribed, expressed TCRB transcripts were what got sequenced. The protocol was immunoSEQ multiplex PCR, while the TCRdb copy is restricted to in-frame clones and leaves out a portion. The sample has 250,000 to 400,000 clones, 12% to 15% seen once. Sequencing was performed on central memory CD4+ T cells from blood. The receptors were gathered from a man aged 30 to 39 in good health.

This clone was observed a handful of times. The chain recombines TRBV23-1 with TRBJ1-2; TRBD1 is a possible D gene (5 bases). TRBV23-1 is an ORF, and what it does is uncertain. V was pared by 2 bases and J by 2 bases, with 15 bases between. There are 16 residues in the CDR3. The CDR3 DNA reads TGCGCCAGCAGTCAAGCATGTCGGACACAGAACTATGGCTACACCTTC. Translation gives CASSQACRTQNYGYTF.

This clone was counted between two and nine times. This chain uses TRBV6-1 with TRBJ1-2; D gene unclear. The V end was cut by 0 bases, the J end by 4 bases, with 9 bases between. The CDR3 covers 14 residues. Germline CDR1 reads MNHNS; CDR2 reads SASEGT. CDR3 in amino acids: CASSEADARYGYTF. DNA of the CDR3: TGTGCCAGCAGTGAAGCCGACGCACGCTATGGCTACACCTTC.

The CDR3: CASSLFDEQFF. The DNA of the CDR3 is TGTGCCAGCAGCCTGTTCGATGAGCAGTTCTTC. The rearrangement uses TRBV5-6 and TRBJ2-1, with no clear D. Germline lookup yields CDR1 SGHDT and CDR2 YYEEEE. CDR3 length equals 11 residues. V lost 4 bases and J 8 bases, leaving 7 bases between the germline ends.

This clone is a singleton in its sample. The chain joins TRBV2 to TRBJ2-2; tentative D call: TRBD1 (7 bases). Looked up from germline, CDR1 is SNHLY and CDR2 is FYNNEI. The CDR3 runs 15 residues. The germline V and J ends were trimmed by 7 bases and 5 bases, with 17 bases remaining between them. The CDR3 sequence: CASNLRGAGTGELFF. Written as DNA, the CDR3 is TGTGCCAGCAACCTCAGGGGGGCGGGTACCGGGGAGCTGTTTTTT.

This clone was observed at least ten times. V gene TRBV12-5 combines with J gene TRBJ1-3; D remains unclear. Trimming cost V 8 bases and J 0 bases, with 17 bases left between them. CDR1 LGHNT and CDR2 FRNRAP come from the germline V gene. CDR3 length equals 16 residues. CDR3 sequence reads: CASQVFQALSGNTIYF. CDR3 coding DNA: TGTGCTAGTCAGGTCTTTCAGGCGCTCTCTGGAAACACCATATATTTT.

The sample holds many counts of this clone. The chain couples TRBV10-3 to TRBJ2-7; 10 nucleotides line up with TRBD2. J lost 6 bases, V lost 8 bases, and 7 bases had no gene match. This CDR3 has 13 amino acids. The V gene's germline CDR1 is ENHRY and CDR2 SYGVKD. CDR3 sequence (DNA): TGTGCCATCGTCCCAGCGGGGGGGCGCGAGCAGTACTTC. As protein: CAIVPAGGREQYF.

This clone came up a few times. The chain carries TRBV7-6 and TRBJ2-7; 7 bases are shared with TRBD1. Germline V gene sequence: CDR1 SGHVS, CDR2 FNYEAQ. The CDR3 covers 15 residues. Trimming removed 5 bases from V and 2 bases from J; junction bases left unmatched: 9. The CDR3 region has the DNA TGTGCCAGCAGCCGTGGGACAGACCTTACCTACGAGCAGTACTTC. It encodes CASSRGTDLTYEQYF.

This clone has more than one count but fewer than ten. CDR3: CASSQGTGPNYGYTF. The CDR3 nucleotides are TGTGCCAGCAGCCAAGGGACAGGTCCTAACTATGGCTACACCTTC. The rearrangement uses TRBV7-9 and TRBJ1-2, with 8 bases lining up with TRBD1. The CDR3 is made up of 15 amino acids. Germline V lookup: CDR1 SEHNR, CDR2 FQNEAQ (reference sequence). The junction had 5 bases not matched to a gene; V was cut back by 5 bases and J by 0 bases. The full variable domain, its missing parts supplied by reference TRBV7-9 and TRBJ1-2, is DTGVSQNPRHKITKRGQNVTFRCDPISEHNRLYWYRQTLGQGPEFLTYFQNEAQLEKSRLLSDRFSAERPKGSFSTLEIQRTEQGDSAMYLCASSQGTGPNYGYTFGSGTRLTVV.

Here the CDR3 DNA reads TGTGCCTGGAGTGGAAACATCTATGGCTACACCTTC. Amino acids: CAWSGNIYGYTF. This sequence joins TRBV30 and TRBJ1-2; unclear D gene. V shed 1 base and J shed 4 bases, with 7 bases lying between them. This CDR3 has 12 amino acids. Germline V gene data show CDR1 as GTSNPN and CDR2 as SVGIG (reference sequence).

This clone was seen only a few times. A read error may produce the germline difference seen at one junction end. The chain joins TRBV7-7 to TRBJ2-1; TRBD2 matches 7 bases. Germline loops: CDR1 SSHAT, CDR2 FNYEAQ (reference sequence). This CDR3 comprises 16 residues. Here the CDR3 reads CASSISSGSSYNEQFF. CDR3 DNA sequence: TGTGCTAGCAGCATCTCTAGCGGAAGCTCCTACAATGAGCAGTTCTTC.

This clone appeared a few times. This rearrangement joins TRBV4-2 to TRBJ2-3; possibly TRBD2 for D (6 bases). Germline V lookup: CDR1 LGHNA, CDR2 YNFKEQ. The CDR3 contains 15 residues. V shed 0 bases and J shed 1 base, with 8 bases lying between them. The CDR3 nucleotides are TGTGCCAGCAGCCAAGATGAGCGGGGCACAGATACGCAGTATTTT. Translation: CASSQDERGTDTQYF.

The J gene is TRBJ2-1, the V gene TRBV4-2; 13 bases line up with TRBD2. J lost 7 bases, V lost 5 bases, and 8 bases had no gene match. CDR1 LGHNA and CDR2 YNFKEQ come from the germline V gene. The CDR3 is 16 amino acids. The CDR3 DNA sequence: TGTGCCAGCAGCGGTCGACTAGCGGGAGGATTTAATGAGCAGTTCTTC. Residues: CASSGRLAGGFNEQFF.

The genes are TRBV7-9 and TRBJ1-1, with TRBD1 as a possible D gene (6 bases). Trimming removed 1 base at V and 4 bases at J, with 16 bases between. Germline V lookup: CDR1 SEHNR, CDR2 FQNEAQ (reference sequence). CDR3 length: 16 amino acids. The CDR3 DNA sequence: TGTGCCAGCAGCTTAGGGACAGCTAGATACGGCACTGAAGCTTTCTTT. This translates into CASSLGTARYGTEAFF.

This clone was detected a few times. The J gene is TRBJ2-1, the V gene TRBV11-3; TRBD2 agrees at 7 bases. Trimming took 1 base from V and 8 from J; bases not matched to a gene: 8. CDR1 is SGHNT, CDR2 YENEEA, per germline. This CDR3 contains 15 residues. The CDR3 sequence is CASSLGGTSVHEQFF. The CDR3 region has the DNA TGTGCCAGCAGCTTAGGGGGAACTAGCGTCCATGAGCAGTTCTTC.

This clone occurred a few times. The J gene is TRBJ2-3, the V gene TRBV23-1, with 12 bases aligning to TRBD2. TRBV23-1 is placed among ORFs of uncertain function. V lost 7 bases, J lost 4 bases, and 6 bases stayed unmatched. The CDR3 consists of 15 residues. This chain's CDR3 is CASIDPSGGADTQYF. DNA for the CDR3: TGCGCCAGCATAGACCCTAGCGGGGGGGCAGATACGCAGTATTTT.

The chain recombines TRBV4-1 with TRBJ2-7, with D perhaps matching TRBD2 (6 bases). The CDR3 totals 14 residues. CDR1 and CDR2 (germline): MGHRA, YSYEKL. V was pared by 8 bases and J by 7 bases, with 21 bases between. CDR3 in amino acids: CASARDESRREQYF. DNA of the CDR3: TGCGCCAGCGCGCGGGACGAAAGTCGAAGGGAGCAGTACTTC.